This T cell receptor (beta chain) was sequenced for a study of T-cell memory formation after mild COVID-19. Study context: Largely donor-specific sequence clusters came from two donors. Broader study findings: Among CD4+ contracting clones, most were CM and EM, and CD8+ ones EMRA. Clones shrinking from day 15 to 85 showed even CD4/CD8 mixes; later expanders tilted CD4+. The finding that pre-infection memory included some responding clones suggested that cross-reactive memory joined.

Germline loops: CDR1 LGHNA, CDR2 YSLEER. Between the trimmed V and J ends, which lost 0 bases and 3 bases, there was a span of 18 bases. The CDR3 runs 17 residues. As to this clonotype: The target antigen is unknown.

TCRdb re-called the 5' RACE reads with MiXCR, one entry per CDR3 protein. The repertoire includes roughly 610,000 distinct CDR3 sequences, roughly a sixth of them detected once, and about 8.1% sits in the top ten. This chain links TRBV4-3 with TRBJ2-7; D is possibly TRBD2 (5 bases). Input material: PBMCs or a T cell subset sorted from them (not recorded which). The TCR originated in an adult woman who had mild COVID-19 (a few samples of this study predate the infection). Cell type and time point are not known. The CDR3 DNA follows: TGCGCCAGCAGCCAAGAGGCCGGCGGGCTGGGCATCTACGAGCAGTACTTC. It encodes CASSQEAGGLGIYEQYF.